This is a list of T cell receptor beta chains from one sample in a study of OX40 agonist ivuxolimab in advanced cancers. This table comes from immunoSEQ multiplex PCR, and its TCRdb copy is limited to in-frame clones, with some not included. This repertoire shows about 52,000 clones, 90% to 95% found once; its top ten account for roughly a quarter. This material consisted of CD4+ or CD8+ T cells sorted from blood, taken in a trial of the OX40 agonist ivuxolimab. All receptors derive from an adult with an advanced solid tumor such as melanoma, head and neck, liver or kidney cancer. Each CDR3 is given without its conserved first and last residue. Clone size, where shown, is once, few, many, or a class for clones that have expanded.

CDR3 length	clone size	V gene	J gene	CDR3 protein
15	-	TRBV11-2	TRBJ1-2	ASSFVGFSAPNYGYT
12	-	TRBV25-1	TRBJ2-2	ASRSPSGSGELF
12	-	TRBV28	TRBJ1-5	ASSLRISNQPQH
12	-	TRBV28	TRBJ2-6	ASSDRGGANVLT
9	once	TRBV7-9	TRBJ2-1	ASSRSNEQF
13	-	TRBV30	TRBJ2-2	AWSMEGRNTGELF
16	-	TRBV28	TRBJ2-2	ASSPNPRQGAYTGELF
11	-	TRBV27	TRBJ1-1	ASAPPGDTEAF
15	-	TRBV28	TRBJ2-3	ASSLGLAGISTDTQY
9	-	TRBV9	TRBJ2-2	ASSETGELF
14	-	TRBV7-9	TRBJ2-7	ASSATSGSPLGEQY
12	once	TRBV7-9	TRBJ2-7	ASSLDRGFFEQY
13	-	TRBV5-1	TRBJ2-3	ASSLETRWPDTQY
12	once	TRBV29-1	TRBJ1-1	SVEGDRMNTEAF
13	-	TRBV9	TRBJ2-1	ASSVAGDTQFQQF
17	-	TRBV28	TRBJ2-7	ASSTGTPSGDYESYEQY
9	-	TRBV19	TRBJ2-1	ASTLGGEQF
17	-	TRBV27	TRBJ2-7	ASNPGQLLPGPIRGEQY
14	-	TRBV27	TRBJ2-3	ASSFYSGPITDTQY
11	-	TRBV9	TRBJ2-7	ASSVQGAYEQY
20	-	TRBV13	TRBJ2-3	ASSLGTGHSPSGRARGDTQY
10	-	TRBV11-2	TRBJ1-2	ASSTPGYGYT
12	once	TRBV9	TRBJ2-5	ASSVGPFQETQY
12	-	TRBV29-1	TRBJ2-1	SSDTTSGYNEQF
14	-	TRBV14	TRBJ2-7	ASSPYRQGSSYEQY
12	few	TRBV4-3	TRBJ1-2	ASSQVQRRPGYT
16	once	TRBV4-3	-	ASSQETSGSRSSYEQY
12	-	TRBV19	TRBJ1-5	ASSRDYSNQPQH
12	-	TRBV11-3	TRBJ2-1	ASSLGSGPNEQF
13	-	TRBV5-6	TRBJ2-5	ASSLALQGEETQY
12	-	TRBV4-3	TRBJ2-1	ASSQLSSYNEQF
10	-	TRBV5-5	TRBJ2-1	ASSLGGWEQF
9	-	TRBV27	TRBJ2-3	ASRALDTQY
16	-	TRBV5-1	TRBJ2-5	ASSDLGTSGIMGETQY
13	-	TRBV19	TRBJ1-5	ASSTAVIGNQPQH
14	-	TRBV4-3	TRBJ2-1	ASSPRTGSSYNEQF
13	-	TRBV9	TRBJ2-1	ASSEWTSGKNEQF
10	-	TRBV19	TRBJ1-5	ASTGHNQPQH
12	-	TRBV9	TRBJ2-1	ASSLTSGVNEQF
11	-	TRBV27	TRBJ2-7	ASSFQGSYEQY
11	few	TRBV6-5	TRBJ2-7	ASSYVDAYEQY